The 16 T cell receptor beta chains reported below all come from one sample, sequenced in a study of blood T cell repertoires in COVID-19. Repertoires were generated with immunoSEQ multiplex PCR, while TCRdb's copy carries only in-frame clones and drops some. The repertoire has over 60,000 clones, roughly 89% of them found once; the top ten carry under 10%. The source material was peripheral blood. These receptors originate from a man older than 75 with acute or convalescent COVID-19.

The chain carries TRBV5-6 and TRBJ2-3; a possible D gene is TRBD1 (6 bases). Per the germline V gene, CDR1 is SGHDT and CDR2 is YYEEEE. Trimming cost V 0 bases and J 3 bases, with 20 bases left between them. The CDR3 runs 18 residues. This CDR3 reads CASSLAQIPGHPTDTQYF. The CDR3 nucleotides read TGTGCCAGCAGCTTGGCCCAGATACCGGGACACCCGACAGATACGCAGTATTTT.

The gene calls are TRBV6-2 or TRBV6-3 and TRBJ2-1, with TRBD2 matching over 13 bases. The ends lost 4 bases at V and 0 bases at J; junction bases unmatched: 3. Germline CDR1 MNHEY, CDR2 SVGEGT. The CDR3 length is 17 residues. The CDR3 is CASSSGTSGNSYNEQFF. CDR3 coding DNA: TGTGCCAGCAGTTCCGGGACTAGCGGGAACTCCTACAATGAGCAGTTCTTC.

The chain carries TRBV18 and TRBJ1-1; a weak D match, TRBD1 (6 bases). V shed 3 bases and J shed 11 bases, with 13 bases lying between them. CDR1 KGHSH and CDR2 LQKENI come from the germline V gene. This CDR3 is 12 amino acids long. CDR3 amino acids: CASSPKAGEAFF. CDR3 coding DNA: TGTGCCAGCTCACCTAAAGCAGGGGAGGCTTTCTTT.

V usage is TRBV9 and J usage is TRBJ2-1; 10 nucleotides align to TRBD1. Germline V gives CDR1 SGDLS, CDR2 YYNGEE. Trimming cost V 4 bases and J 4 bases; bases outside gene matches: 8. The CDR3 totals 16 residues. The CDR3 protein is CASSPSGGQGYNEQFF. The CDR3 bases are TGTGCCAGCAGCCCTAGTGGGGGACAGGGGTACAATGAGCAGTTCTTC.

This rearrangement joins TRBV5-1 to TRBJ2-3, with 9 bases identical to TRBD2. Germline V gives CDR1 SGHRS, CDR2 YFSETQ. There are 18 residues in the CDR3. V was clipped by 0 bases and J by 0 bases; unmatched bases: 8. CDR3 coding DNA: TGCGCCAGCAGCTTGGCGGGGGCTAGCGGGACGAGCACAGATACGCAGTATTTT. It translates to CASSLAGASGTSTDTQYF.

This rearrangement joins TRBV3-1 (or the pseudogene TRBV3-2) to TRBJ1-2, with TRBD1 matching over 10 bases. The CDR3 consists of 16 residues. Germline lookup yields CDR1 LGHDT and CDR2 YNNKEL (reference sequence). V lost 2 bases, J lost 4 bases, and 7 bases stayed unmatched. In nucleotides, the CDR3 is TGTGCCAGCAGCCAATCACGGGACAGGGGACTCTATGGCTACACCTTC. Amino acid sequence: CASSQSRDRGLYGYTF.

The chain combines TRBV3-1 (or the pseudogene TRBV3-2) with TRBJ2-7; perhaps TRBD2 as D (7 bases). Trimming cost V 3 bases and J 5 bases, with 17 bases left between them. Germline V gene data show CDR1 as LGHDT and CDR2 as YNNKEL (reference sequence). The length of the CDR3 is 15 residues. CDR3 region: CASSQAGGGSHEQYF. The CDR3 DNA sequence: TGTGCCAGCAGCCAGGCTGGGGGGGGCTCTCACGAGCAGTACTTC.

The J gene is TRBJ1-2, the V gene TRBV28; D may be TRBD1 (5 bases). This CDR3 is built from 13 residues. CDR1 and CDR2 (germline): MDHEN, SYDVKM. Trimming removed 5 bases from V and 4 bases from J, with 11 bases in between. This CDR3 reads CASSPRQTYGYTF. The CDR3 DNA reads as TGTGCCAGCAGTCCCCGACAGACCTATGGCTACACCTTC.

The CDR3 DNA reads as TGTGCCAGCAGCTTAGGTGTGATGGGGACAACTGAAGCTTTCTTT. This sequence encodes CASSLGVMGTTEAFF. The chain has TRBV7-6 and TRBJ1-1; D is possibly TRBD1 (6 bases). Germline lookup yields CDR1 SGHVS and CDR2 FNYEAQ. Trimming removed 1 base from V and 5 bases from J, with 14 bases in between. The CDR3 extends over 15 amino acids.

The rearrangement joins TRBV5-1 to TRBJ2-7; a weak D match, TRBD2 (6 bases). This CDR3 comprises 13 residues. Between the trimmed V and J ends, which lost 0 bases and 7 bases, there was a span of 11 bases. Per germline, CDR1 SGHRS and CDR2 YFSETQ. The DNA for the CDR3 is TGCGCCAGCAGCTTGGCCGGTCGGGGGGAGCAGTACTTC. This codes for CASSLAGRGEQYF.

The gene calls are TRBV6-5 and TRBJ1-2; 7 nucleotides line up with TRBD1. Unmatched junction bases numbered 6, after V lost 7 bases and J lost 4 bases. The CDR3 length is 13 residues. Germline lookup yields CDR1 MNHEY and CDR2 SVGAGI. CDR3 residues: CASTAGQSYGYTF. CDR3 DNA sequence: TGTGCCAGCACCGCGGGACAGTCCTATGGCTACACCTTC.

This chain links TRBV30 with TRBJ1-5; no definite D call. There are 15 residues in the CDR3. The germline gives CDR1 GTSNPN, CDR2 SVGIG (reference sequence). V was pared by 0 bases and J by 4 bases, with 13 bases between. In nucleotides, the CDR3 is TGTGCCTGGAGTGTGCAAGGTAACTATAATCAGCCCCAGCATTTT. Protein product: CAWSVQGNYNQPQHF.

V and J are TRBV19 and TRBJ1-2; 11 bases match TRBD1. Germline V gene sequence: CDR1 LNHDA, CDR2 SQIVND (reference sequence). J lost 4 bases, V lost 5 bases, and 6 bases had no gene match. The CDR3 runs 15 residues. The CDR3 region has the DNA TGTGCCAGTAGTCCTGGGACAGGGGGTCTCTATGGCTACACCTTC. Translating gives CASSPGTGGLYGYTF.

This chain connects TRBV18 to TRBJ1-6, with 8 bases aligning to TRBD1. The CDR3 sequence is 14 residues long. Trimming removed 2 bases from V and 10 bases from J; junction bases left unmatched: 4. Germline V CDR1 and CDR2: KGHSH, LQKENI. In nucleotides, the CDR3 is TGTGCCAGCTCACCAGGACAGGGAGTCTCACCCCTCCACTTT. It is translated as CASSPGQGVSPLHF.

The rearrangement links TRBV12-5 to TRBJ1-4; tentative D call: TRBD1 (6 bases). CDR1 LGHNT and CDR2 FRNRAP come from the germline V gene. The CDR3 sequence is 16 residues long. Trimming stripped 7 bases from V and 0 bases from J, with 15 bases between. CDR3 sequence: CASELGTSATNEKLFF. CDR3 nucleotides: TGTGCTAGTGAACTCGGGACATCCGCAACTAATGAAAAACTGTTTTTT.

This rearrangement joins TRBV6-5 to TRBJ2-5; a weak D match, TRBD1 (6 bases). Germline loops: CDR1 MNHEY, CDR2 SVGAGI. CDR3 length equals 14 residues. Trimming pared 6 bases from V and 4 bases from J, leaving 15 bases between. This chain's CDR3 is CASRGTSPRETQYF. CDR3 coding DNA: TGTGCCAGCAGAGGGACATCACCCCGAGAGACCCAGTACTTC.